This T cell receptor (beta chain) was recorded in a study of early T cells in non-severe SARS-CoV-2 infection. Overall study: Unsorted whole blood bulk RNA was sequenced, with unpaired chains.

Trimming stripped 2 bases from V and 5 bases from J, with 5 bases between. The CDR3 spans 12 residues. Germline CDR1 reads SGHVS; CDR2 reads FNYEAQ. TCRdb itself ran the 5' RACE reads through MiXCR, one entry per CDR3 protein. This sample yields 37,000 or so distinct CDR3 sequences, of which 5.8% are seen a single time; about 26% belongs to the top ten. This clonotype was seen many times. The chain uses TRBV7-6 and TRBJ2-3, with D hard to call. Sequenced: whole blood. This clonotype originated in an adult who was a healthcare worker with PCR-confirmed SARS-CoV-2 infection or an uninfected control (not recorded which). For the CDR3, the DNA is TGTGCCAGCAGCTTACCCCAAGATACGCAGTATTTT. Translating gives CASSLPQDTQYF.